Below are 10 T cell receptor delta chains sequenced from a single sample in a study of gamma-delta chains in newborns, infants, children (dated by TCRdb to 2018 to 2020). This sample was sequenced with an Illumina MiSeq. Clones were re-identified by TCRdb from the public reads with CATT, and rows with the same DNA were merged. Counted in this sample were 4,500 to 5,500 delta-chain clones; less than 6% of them appeared once. Jointly, the top ten make up roughly 6.1% of the sample. The sequencing sample was made of blood. Receptor source: a child who was a newborn, infant or young child, either healthy, febrile or measles-vaccinated (not recorded which).

CDR3 in DNA: TGTGCCTCCGTCGTACTGGGGGATACGTCCACCGATAAACTCATCTTT. It translates to CASVVLGDTSTDKLIF. The chain uses TRDV3 and TRDJ1; 13 nucleotides agree with TRDD3. Unmatched junction bases numbered 9, after V lost 4 bases and J lost 1 base. Germline values: CDR1 TVYSNPD, CDR2 GDNSRS (reference sequence). The CDR3 runs 16 residues. The full variable domain, in which reference TRDV3 and TRDJ1 provide the parts outside the CDR3, is CDKVTQSSPDQTVASGSEVVLLCTYDTVYSNPDLFWYRIRPDYSFQFVFYGDNSRSEGADFTQGRFSVKHILTQKAFHLVISPVRTEDSATYYCASVVLGDTSTDKLIFGKGTRVTVEP.

In its sample, this clone was seen once. This could be a read error, since a much larger clone is one nucleotide away. The J gene is TRDJ3, the V gene TRDV2; 13 bases agree with TRDD3. Assignment of the J gene here rests on matching the DNA to germline, because TCRdb gives none. The CDR3 has 20 residues. The germline V gene has CDR1 GEAIGNYY and CDR2 EKD. The chain's CDR3 is CACDTLLGDTRSWETRQMFF. The CDR3, as DNA: TGTGCCTGTGACACCCTACTGGGGGATACGCGCTCCTGGGAAACCCGACAGATGTTTTTC.

Turning to this clone: This sequence may be a read error, since a much larger clone differs from it by one base. The chain employs TRDV2 and TRDJ2, with TRDD3 matching 11 bases. Germline CDR1 is GEAIGNYY and CDR2 is EKD. The ends lost 5 bases at V and 0 bases at J; junction bases unmatched: 4. CDR3 length equals 16 residues. The CDR3: CACGLLGDTLTAQLFF. CDR3 nucleotides: TGTGCCTGTGGCCTACTGGGGGATACTTTGACAGCACAACTCTTCTTT.

On this clone: This may be a read error, as it is one base from a much larger clone. The rearrangement uses TRDV2 and TRDJ3; possibly TRDD2 or TRDD3 for D (5 bases each). This CDR3 comprises 20 residues. Germline V lookup: CDR1 GEAIGNYY, CDR2 EKD. V was trimmed by 3 bases and J by 0 bases, leaving 20 bases between them. Here the CDR3 reads CACDPGHPGFLSWDTRQMFF. The CDR3 DNA follows: TGTGCCTGTGACCCGGGGCATCCGGGATTCCTCTCCTGGGACACCCGACAGATGTTTTTC.

The sample holds a few counts of this clone. Other DNA sequences from this sample encode an identical CDR3 as well. The rearrangement joins TRDV2 to TRDJ1; 13 nucleotides line up with TRDD3. Germline-derived CDR1 and CDR2 are GEAIGNYY and EKD. With 3 bases clipped from V and 2 bases from J, the junction kept 8 bases outside the gene matches. The CDR3 consists of 17 residues. The CDR3 sequence: CACDRLLGDTRTDKLIF. CDR3 bases: TGTGCCTGTGACCGATTACTGGGGGATACGCGGACCGATAAACTCATCTTT.

This clone was detected only a few times. This may arise from a read error, as a much more abundant clone is one base away. Other DNA sequences in the same sample also yield this CDR3. The J gene is TRDJ1, the V gene TRDV2, with D possibly TRDD3 on 5 matching bases. The germline gives CDR1 GEAIGNYY, CDR2 EKD. The CDR3 length is 14 residues. V was trimmed by 0 bases and J by 8 bases, leaving 15 bases between them. CDR3 sequence reads: CACDTVGTGEKLIF. The DNA for the CDR3 is TGTGCCTGTGACACCGTCGGTACTGGAGAAAAACTCATCTTT.

In its sample, this clone ranks as medium-sized. The chain links TRDV2 to TRDJ2; 12 bases match TRDD3. The CDR3 extends over 17 amino acids. V was pared by 3 bases and J by 0 bases, with 4 bases of the junction left unmatched. Per germline, CDR1 GEAIGNYY and CDR2 EKD. The CDR3 nucleotides read TGTGCCTGTGACGTACTGGGGGATACCCCTTTGACAGCACAACTCTTCTTT. Translation: CACDVLGDTPLTAQLFF.

This clone was observed a handful of times. Given a far larger clone just one base away, this is likely a sequencing read error. Other DNA sequences of this sample code for an identical CDR3. This chain uses TRDV2 with TRDJ3; 11 positions match TRDD3. Germline V gives CDR1 GEAIGNYY, CDR2 EKD. The CDR3 extends over 18 amino acids. Here the CDR3 reads CACDTGGYGSWDTRQMFF. CDR3 sequence (DNA): TGTGCCTGTGACACTGGGGGATACGGCTCCTGGGACACCCGACAAATGTTTTTC.

In this sample, this clone turned up a few times. This may be a read error: a much more frequent sequence differs by one nucleotide. Distinct nucleotide sequences in the sample also encode this CDR3. This chain joins TRDV2 and TRDJ3; D possibly corresponds to TRDD3 (5 bases). The CDR3 spans 19 residues. The germline CDR1 and CDR2 sequences are GEAIGNYY and EKD. The CDR3 coding sequence is TGTGCCTGTGACACCGCGGGCCCCGTGTCCTCCTGGGACACCCGGCAGATGTTTTTC. Protein: CACDTAGPVSSWDTRQMFF.

Sample share makes this clone medium-sized (0.01 to 0.1%). V and J are TRDV3 and TRDJ1; possibly TRDD3 for D (5 bases). Trimming stripped 2 bases from V and 10 bases from J, with 23 bases between. From germline, CDR1 is TVYSNPD and CDR2 GDNSRS (reference sequence). This CDR3 region has 14 residues. The CDR3 DNA follows: TGTGCCTTTTCGTTCCCAACCCCCCTGGGTAGACTCATCTTT. Amino acids: CAFSFPTPLGRLIF.